A single sample gave rise to the 5 T cell receptor beta chains below, sequenced in a study of blood T cell repertoires in COVID-19. The repertoire was sequenced with immunoSEQ multiplex PCR; TCRdb's copy has only in-frame clones and lacks some. Found here are 330,000 or so clones, approximately 88% of them singletons; the top ten hold over 4.5%. The source material was PBMCs or T cells enriched from blood (not recorded which). These receptors all stem from a man aged 25 to 40 who had recovered from COVID-19.

The rearrangement links TRBV24-1 to TRBJ1-1; 8 bases line up with TRBD1. Germline V gene sequence: CDR1 KGHDR, CDR2 SFDVKD. With 3 bases clipped from V and 4 bases from J, the junction kept 6 bases outside the gene matches. CDR3 size: 15 residues. Here the CDR3 reads CATSDDTTGGTEAFF. In DNA form, the CDR3 reads TGTGCCACCAGTGATGATACTACAGGGGGCACTGAAGCTTTCTTT.

The V call is TRBV5-1, the J call TRBJ1-4; 8 bases fit TRBD1. Germline lookup yields CDR1 SGHRS and CDR2 YFSETQ. Trimming removed 0 bases from V and 7 bases from J; junction bases left unmatched: 5. The CDR3 sequence is 15 residues long. Here the CDR3 DNA reads TGCGCCAGCAGCTTGGGGGCAGGGGGCGGTGAAAAACTGTTTTTT. Translating gives CASSLGAGGGEKLFF.

The rearrangement links TRBV28 to TRBJ2-5, with TRBD1 matching over 7 bases. V was clipped by 6 bases and J by 3 bases; unmatched bases: 4. The CDR3 runs to 13 residues. CDR1 is MDHEN, CDR2 SYDVKM, per germline. CDR3 DNA sequence: TGTGCCAGCAGGCGTACAGGGGAAGAGACCCAGTACTTC. Its translation is CASRRTGEETQYF.

The chain uses TRBV14 and TRBJ1-5, with 9 bases lining up with TRBD1. Unmatched junction bases numbered 6, after V lost 4 bases and J lost 5 bases. Germline CDR1 SGHDN, CDR2 FVKESK. The CDR3 sequence is 15 residues long. This CDR3 reads CASSLDRGLDQPQHF. For the CDR3, the DNA is TGTGCCAGCAGCCTGGACAGGGGACTCGATCAGCCCCAGCATTTT.

The V call is TRBV9, the J call TRBJ2-7; 8 bases match TRBD2. The CDR3 consists of 15 residues. Germline values: CDR1 SGDLS, CDR2 YYNGEE. After removal of 4 bases from V and 0 bases from J, the junction contained 6 bases not matched to a gene. The CDR3: CASSPQTSDSYEQYF. The CDR3, as DNA: TGTGCCAGCAGCCCCCAGACTAGCGACTCCTACGAGCAGTACTTC. The full variable domain, in which reference TRBV9 and TRBJ2-7 provide the parts outside the CDR3, is DSGVTQTPKHLITATGQRVTLRCSPRSGDLSVYWYQQSLDQGLQFLIQYYNGEERAKGNILERFSAQQFPDLHSELNLSSLELGDSALYFCASSPQTSDSYEQYFGPGTRLTVT.